This is a list of T cell receptor beta chains from one sample in a study of CD8 T cells in Susac syndrome. TCRdb reprocessed the immunoSEQ multiplex PCR reads via MiXCR and lists one record per CDR3 protein. Of roughly 120,000 distinct CDR3 sequences listed, around 94% are singletons. Sequencing used CD4+ T cells from PBMCs. The receptors originated from a human donor in good health. Each CDR3 is given with its conserved first and last residue. A D gene is named only where the DNA matches it firmly. Clone size is not always given. Where it is, it says once, few, many or a class for expanded clones.

.	TRBV25-1	.	TRBJ2-1	11	CASRDTWEQFF	TGTGCCAGCAGAGACACGTGGGAGCAGTTCTTC
.	TRBV2	.	TRBJ1-1	12	CASRRENTEAFF	TGTGCCAGCAGGAGAGAGAACACTGAAGCTTTCTTT
.	TRBV7-2	.	TRBJ1-5	13	CASSLEWNQPQHF	TGTGCCAGCAGCTTGGAATGGAATCAGCCCCAGCATTTT
.	TRBV9	.	TRBJ2-1	17	CASSVEGPHYDYNEQFF	TGTGCCAGCAGCGTAGAGGGGCCCCACTACGACTACAATGAGCAGTTCTTC
TRBD2	TRBV6-5	.	TRBJ2-2	15	CASRPSGARSGELFF	TGTGCCAGCAGACCCAGCGGGGCCAGGAGCGGGGAGCTGTTTTTT
.	TRBV5-4	.	TRBJ1-1	15	CASSLVSGPNTEAFF	TGTGCCAGCAGCTTGGTCTCGGGACCCAACACTGAAGCTTTCTTT
TRBD2	TRBV7-2	once	TRBJ2-5	16	CASSLGASGWEETQYF	TGTGCCAGCAGCTTGGGGGCTAGCGGGTGGGAAGAGACCCAGTACTTC
TRBD2	TRBV18	once	TRBJ2-1	16	CASSSTGTSNYNEQFF	TGTGCCAGCTCATCGACCGGGACTAGCAACTACAATGAGCAGTTCTTC
TRBD1	TRBV10-3	.	TRBJ2-6	18	CAISEDRGRRSGANVLTF	TGTGCCATCAGTGAGGACAGGGGGCGGCGGTCTGGGGCCAACGTCCTGACTTTC
TRBD2	TRBV7-2	.	TRBJ2-5	16	CASSPTLAGGQETQYF	TGTGCCAGCAGCCCGACATTAGCGGGAGGTCAAGAGACCCAGTACTTC
.	TRBV3-1	.	TRBJ1-1	15	CASSPTPSGNTEAFF	TGTGCCAGCAGCCCAACCCCCTCCGGGAACACTGAAGCTTTCTTT
.	TRBV23-1	.	TRBJ2-7	15	CASSQSTGGGYEQYF	TGCGCCAGCAGTCAATCCACAGGGGGAGGGTACGAGCAGTACTTC
.	TRBV7-2	.	TRBJ2-2	16	CASSFAGIPNTGELFF	TGTGCCAGCAGCTTCGCCGGGATACCGAACACCGGGGAGCTGTTTTTT
.	TRBV4-3	.	TRBJ1-5	16	CASSPTPRGAAQPQHF	TGCGCCAGCAGCCCTACCCCCCGTGGCGCCGCCCAGCCCCAGCATTTT
.	TRBV30	once	TRBJ2-2	13	CAWSVRIGGELFF	TGTGCCTGGAGTGTACGAATAGGGGGGGAGCTGTTTTTT
.	TRBV30	.	TRBJ1-2	14	CAWSVLIGAEGYTF	TGTGCCTGGAGTGTCTTAATCGGGGCGGAAGGCTACACCTTC
.	TRBV12-3/TRBV12-4	.	TRBJ1-1	12	CASSYGHTEAFF	TGTGCCAGCAGTTACGGACACACTGAAGCTTTCTTT
.	TRBV11-2	.	TRBJ2-5	13	CASSLTLQETQYF	TGTGCCAGCAGTTTAACCTTGCAAGAGACCCAGTACTTC